The 15 T cell receptor beta chains below all came from one sample that was sequenced in a study of blood T cell repertoires in COVID-19. TCRdb's table, derived via immunoSEQ multiplex PCR, lists solely in-frame clones and lacks some. The data hold under 250,000 clones, with 65% to 90% observed a single time. Material: peripheral blood. These receptors all come from a man aged 45-65 years with COVID-19, enrolled during active disease.

This clone has a single count. The chain couples TRBV19 to TRBJ1-1; D gene uncertain. V lost 0 bases and J lost 11, with 13 bases in between. In germline, CDR1 is LNHDA, CDR2 SQIVND (reference sequence). This CDR3 has 13 residues. The CDR3 nucleotides are TGTGCCAGTAGTATAGACGGAAGAGGGTACGCTTTCTTT. The encoded protein is CASSIDGRGYAFF. Together with reference TRBV19 and TRBJ1-1, the CDR3 gives the full variable domain: DGGITQSPKYLFRKEGQNVTLSCEQNLNHDAMYWYRQDPGQGLRLIYYSQIVNDFQKGDIAEGYSVSREKKESFPLTVTSAQKNPTAFYLCASSIDGRGYAFFGQGTRLTVV.

CDR3 coding DNA: TGTGCCAGCAGCCCACAGGGGAACACTGAAGCTTTCTTT. It codes for CASSPQGNTEAFF. The chain uses TRBV7-2 and TRBJ1-1; D might be TRBD1 (6 bases). The CDR3 runs 13 residues. The V end was cut by 5 bases, the J end by 1 base, with 8 bases between. The germline V gene has CDR1 SGHTA and CDR2 FQGNSA.

The chain is built from TRBV15 and TRBJ1-5, with D uncertain. V lost 0 bases and J lost 3, with 6 bases in between. The germline V gene encodes CDR1 LNHNV and CDR2 YYDKDF (reference sequence). The CDR3 runs to 14 residues. CDR3 sequence reads: CATSRDLFNQPQHF. The CDR3 nucleotides read TGTGCCACCAGCAGAGATCTCTTCAATCAGCCCCAGCATTTT.

In its sample, this clone was seen a few times. The rearrangement joins TRBV27 to TRBJ1-5; the match to TRBD1 covers 10 bases. Unmatched junction bases numbered 2, after V lost 6 bases and J lost 6 bases. CDR3 length: 13 residues. Germline V gene lookup returns CDR1 MNHEY and CDR2 SMNVEV (reference sequence). This CDR3 is CASSDRGPQPQHF. The CDR3 nucleotides read TGTGCCAGCAGCGACAGGGGGCCTCAGCCCCAGCATTTT.

This clone was observed a few times. The V call is TRBV12-3 or TRBV12-4, the J call TRBJ1-6; D is perhaps TRBD1 (5 bases). V gave up 5 bases and J gave up 9 bases, with 11 bases separating them. The CDR3 loop spans 13 amino acids. The CDR3 sequence is CASSPGTFSPLHF. The DNA for the CDR3 is TGTGCCAGCAGTCCCGGGACTTTTTCACCCCTCCACTTT.

The chain couples TRBV28 to TRBJ2-1; no clear D. The CDR3 is 11 amino acids. Trimming pared 7 bases from V and 7 bases from J, leaving 8 bases between. The germline CDR1 and CDR2 sequences are MDHEN and SYDVKM. The CDR3 here is CASNSQNEQFF. The CDR3 DNA follows: TGTGCCAGCAACTCGCAAAATGAGCAGTTCTTC.

The rearrangement links TRBV6-6 to TRBJ2-1; TRBD2 aligns across 8 bases. The J segment lost 3 bases and the V segment lost 8 bases, leaving 9 bases of the junction unmatched. This CDR3 is built from 15 residues. CDR1 MNHNY and CDR2 SVGAGI come from the germline V gene (reference sequence). The CDR3 DNA reads as TGTGCCAGCGCTCCGACTAGCGTAATCTACAATGAGCAGTTCTTC. This codes for CASAPTSVIYNEQFF.

The rearrangement joins TRBV4-2 to TRBJ2-7, with a weak D call TRBD2 (6 bases). V shed 4 bases and J shed 0 bases, with 13 bases lying between them. Germline CDR1 LGHNA, CDR2 YNFKEQ. CDR3 length: 15 amino acids. This CDR3 reads CASSPPGGSSYEQYF. In DNA form, the CDR3 reads TGTGCCAGCAGCCCCCCTGGGGGGAGCTCCTACGAGCAGTACTTC.

The chain is built from TRBV5-4 and TRBJ1-1, with a possible D match to TRBD1 (6 bases). Trimming took off 4 bases at V and 1 base at J, with 8 bases between the two ends. This CDR3 region has 13 residues. The V gene's germline CDR1 is SGHNT and CDR2 YYREEE (reference sequence). CDR3 sequence (DNA): TGTGCCAGCAGCCGAGGGGGGAACACTGAAGCTTTCTTT. The encoded protein is CASSRGGNTEAFF. Supplemented by reference TRBV5-4 and TRBJ1-1, the full variable domain reads ETGVTQSPTHLIKTRGQQVTLRCSSQSGHNTVSWYQQALGQGPQFIFQYYREEENGRGNFPPRFSGLQFPNYSSELNVNALELDDSALYLCASSRGGNTEAFFGQGTRLTVV.

This sequence joins TRBV11-2 and TRBJ1-1; D gene uncertain. Trimming removed 3 bases from V and 6 bases from J, with 11 bases in between. In germline, CDR1 is SGHAT, CDR2 FQNNGV. This CDR3 contains 13 residues. This CDR3 is CASSFEGDAEAFF. The CDR3 bases are TGTGCCAGCAGCTTCGAGGGAGATGCTGAAGCTTTCTTT.

J is TRBJ1-1 and V is TRBV6-5, with a possible D match to TRBD1 (6 bases). This CDR3 is built from 15 residues. With 1 base removed from V and 1 base from J, the gap between germline ends came to 10 bases. CDR1 is MNHEY, CDR2 SVGAGI, per germline. CDR3 nucleotides: TGTGCCAGCAGTTACTTTTACAGGGCGAACACTGAAGCTTTCTTT. It is translated as CASSYFYRANTEAFF.

The count of this clone is one. The chain joins TRBV21-1 to TRBJ2-7; the DNA was not compared with TRBD2, the D call given in the table. TRBV21-1 counts as a pseudogene. CDR3 size: 16 residues. CDR3 sequence: CASSMGSTRGSNEQYF. CDR3 DNA sequence: TGTGCCAGCAGCATGGGGTCAACGCGGGGTAGCAACGAGCAGTACTTC.

The CDR3 loop is CASSRGTVNNSPLHF. CDR3 DNA: TGTGCCAGCAGCAGGGGGACAGTCAATAATTCACCCCTCCACTTT. The chain couples TRBV5-4 to TRBJ1-6, with TRBD1 identical over 7 bases. CDR1 SGHNT and CDR2 YYREEE come from the germline V gene (reference sequence). The junction had 6 bases not matched to a gene; V was cut back by 4 bases and J by 5 bases. The CDR3 has 15 residues.

In its sample, this clone was seen a few times. The rearrangement uses TRBV19 and TRBJ2-2; 8 bases line up with TRBD1. J lost 1 base, V lost 4 bases, and 2 bases had no gene match. Germline V gene sequence: CDR1 LNHDA, CDR2 SQIVND (reference sequence). This CDR3 is built from 15 residues. The DNA for the CDR3 is TGTGCCAGTAGTAGACAGGGGAGGAACACCGGGGAGCTGTTTTTT. Its translation: CASSRQGRNTGELFF. The entire variable domain, with the rest obtained from reference TRBV19 and TRBJ2-2, is as follows: DGGITQSPKYLFRKEGQNVTLSCEQNLNHDAMYWYRQDPGQGLRLIYYSQIVNDFQKGDIAEGYSVSREKKESFPLTVTSAQKNPTAFYLCASSRQGRNTGELFFGEGSRLTVL.

This clone turned up a few times. This chain uses TRBV2 with TRBJ2-2, with 7 bases matching TRBD2. The germline V gene has CDR1 SNHLY and CDR2 FYNNEI. After removal of 7 bases from V and 0 bases from J, the junction contained 5 bases not matched to a gene. This CDR3 is built from 15 residues. The CDR3 here is CASNRDYPNTGELFF. The CDR3 DNA sequence: TGTGCCAGCAACCGGGACTACCCGAACACCGGGGAGCTGTTTTTT.